This passage covers 11 T cell receptor beta chains from one sample sequenced in a study of CD8 T cells in ankylosing spondylitis. TCRdb used MiXCR to reprocess the 5' RACE reads, holding one entry per CDR3 protein. The table records 240,000 or so distinct CDR3 sequences, roughly 8.6% of them present only once. The material sequenced was blood, either unsorted or a sorted T cell fraction (not recorded which). The origin of the receptors is a male donor with ankylosing spondylitis or in good health (not recorded which).

This clonotype came up a few times. The chain carries TRBV7-2 and TRBJ2-5; TRBD2 matches 7 bases. Looked up from germline, CDR1 is SGHTA and CDR2 is FQGNSA. The CDR3 sequence is 16 residues long. V shed 0 bases, J shed 5 bases, and the junction held 9 bases outside the gene matches. CDR3 nucleotides: TGTGCCAGCAGCTTAGCTCCCCCCGGGACTACGGAGACCCAGTACTTC. Translation gives CASSLAPPGTTETQYF.

In its sample, this clonotype was seen many times. This rearrangement joins TRBV20-1 to TRBJ2-5; D remains unclear. Trimming removed 3 bases at V and 5 bases at J, with 13 bases between. Germline CDR1 reads DFQATT; CDR2 reads SNEGSKA (reference sequence). This CDR3 region has 13 residues. In nucleotides, the CDR3 is TGCAGTGCTAGGCCCCGACGTGGGGAGACCCAGTACTTC. Translation gives CSARPRRGETQYF.

This sequence joins TRBV20-1 and TRBJ2-1; TRBD2 matches 12 bases. This CDR3 spans 15 amino acids. Germline V gene data show CDR1 as DFQATT and CDR2 as SNEGSKA (reference sequence). Losses at the gene ends were 4 bases for V and 8 bases for J; bases not matched to a gene: 9. The CDR3 DNA is TGCAGTGCTAAACCTGGACTAGCGGGAAGGTATGAGCAGTTCTTC. Its translation: CSAKPGLAGRYEQFF.

Ten or more counts support this clonotype. The genes are TRBV19 and TRBJ2-1; 9 positions match TRBD2. Trimming removed 6 bases from V and 2 bases from J; junction bases left unmatched: 5. Per the germline V gene, CDR1 is LNHDA and CDR2 is SQIVND (reference sequence). The CDR3 has 15 residues. The CDR3 DNA reads TGTGCCAGTAGCCGGACTAGCGTTCCCTACAATGAGCAGTTCTTC. It is translated as CASSRTSVPYNEQFF.

In its sample, this clonotype was seen many times. V is TRBV11-2 and J is TRBJ2-2; 13 bases align to TRBD2. The germline V gene encodes CDR1 SGHAT and CDR2 FQNNGV. With V trimmed by 5 bases and J by 3 bases, 9 bases remained unmatched. The CDR3 has 18 residues. In DNA, the CDR3 is TGTGCCAGCAGCCGGCCCACTAGCGGGAGGGCCGACACCGGGGAGCTGTTTTTT. Its translation is CASSRPTSGRADTGELFF. Combining the CDR3 with reference TRBV11-2 and TRBJ2-2 gives the whole variable domain EAGVAQSPRYKIIEKRQSVAFWCNPISGHATLYWYQQILGQGPKLLIQFQNNGVVDDSQLPKDRFSAERLKGVDSTLKIQPAKLEDSAVYLCASSRPTSGRADTGELFFGEGSRLTVL.

This clonotype appeared many times. This rearrangement joins TRBV12-5 to TRBJ1-2; 9 nucleotides agree with TRBD1. V shed 5 bases, J shed 3 bases, and the junction held 7 bases outside the gene matches. CDR1 LGHNT and CDR2 FRNRAP come from the germline V gene. This CDR3 region has 15 residues. As DNA, the CDR3 is TGTGCTAGTGGTGGCCGGGACAGGGATGACTATGGCTACACCTTC. It translates to CASGGRDRDDYGYTF.

There are many counts of this clonotype. The gene calls are TRBV12-3 or TRBV12-4 and TRBJ1-5; D is uncertain. CDR3 length equals 13 residues. Trimming took 3 bases from V and 14 from J, leaving 17 bases between them. The DNA for the CDR3 is TGTGCCAGCAGTTTGGCCCGGACGGGCCACGAGCATTTT. Translating it yields CASSLARTGHEHF.

There are many counts of this clonotype. The V call is TRBV3-1, the J call TRBJ1-5; D perhaps matches TRBD1 (5 bases). Per the germline V gene, CDR1 is LGHDT and CDR2 is YNNKEL (reference sequence). The CDR3 runs 14 residues. V was cut by 4 bases and J by 4 bases, with 11 bases left in between. The CDR3 DNA reads TGTGCCAGCAGCCGGGCGGGGGGGAATCAGCCCCAGCATTTT. It translates to CASSRAGGNQPQHF.

Note on this clonotype: A single base separates this from a much larger clone, so it may be a read error. This chain uses TRBV30 with TRBJ2-5; D remains unclear. The CDR3 sequence is 12 residues long. Germline CDR1 reads GTSNPN; CDR2 reads SVGIG (reference sequence). For the CDR3, the DNA is TGTGCCTTCCTACTGAGCCAAGAGACCCAGTGCTTC. This translates into CAFLLSQETQCF.

This clonotype has ten or more counts. V and J are TRBV20-1 and TRBJ2-4; 10 bases fit TRBD2. In germline, CDR1 is DFQATT, CDR2 SNEGSKA (reference sequence). The CDR3 covers 15 residues. The ends lost 5 bases at V and 8 bases at J; junction bases unmatched: 12. CDR3 sequence: CSAPLAGGIRYIQYF. CDR3 DNA sequence: TGCAGTGCTCCATTAGCGGGGGGAATCCGTTACATTCAGTACTTC.

This clonotype was seen repeatedly, ten times or more. The chain combines TRBV6-2 or TRBV6-3 with TRBJ2-1; D not certain. Looked up from germline, CDR1 is MNHEY and CDR2 is SVGEGT. This CDR3 spans 15 amino acids. Trimming cost V 6 bases and J 1 base, with 13 bases left between them. Here the CDR3 DNA reads TGTGCCAGCAGCAAAGGACCAGTTTCCTACAATGAGCAGTTCTTC. It yields the protein CASSKGPVSYNEQFF.